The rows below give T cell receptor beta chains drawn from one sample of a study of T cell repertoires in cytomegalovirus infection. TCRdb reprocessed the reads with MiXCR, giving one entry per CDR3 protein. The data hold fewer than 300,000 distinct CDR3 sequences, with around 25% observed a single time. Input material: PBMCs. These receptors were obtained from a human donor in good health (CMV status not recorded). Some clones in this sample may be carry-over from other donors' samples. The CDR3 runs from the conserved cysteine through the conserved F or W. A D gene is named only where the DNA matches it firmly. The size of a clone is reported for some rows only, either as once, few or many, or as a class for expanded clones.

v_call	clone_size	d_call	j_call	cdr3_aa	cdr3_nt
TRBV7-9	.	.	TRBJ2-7	CASSPLGRSSYEQYF	TGTGCCAGCAGCCCATTAGGGCGAAGCTCCTACGAGCAGTACTTC
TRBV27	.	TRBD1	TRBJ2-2	CASSRRQGTAGELFF	TGTGCCAGCAGCCGCCGACAGGGCACCGCCGGGGAGCTGTTTTTT
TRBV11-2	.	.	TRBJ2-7	CASSLDPGNYEQYF	TGTGCCAGCAGCTTAGATCCAGGGAACTACGAGCAGTACTTC
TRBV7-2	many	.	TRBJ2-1	CASSLLNEQFF	TGTGCCAGCAGCTTACTTAATGAGCAGTTCTTC
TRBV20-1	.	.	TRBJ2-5	CSARGPGVETQYF	TGCAGTGCCAGGGGACCAGGGGTAGAGACCCAGTACTTC
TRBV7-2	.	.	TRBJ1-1	CASSLNPFRFTDTEAFF	TGTGCCAGCAGCTTAAATCCCTTTCGGTTTACGGACACTGAAGCTTTCTTT
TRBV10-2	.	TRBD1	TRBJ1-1	CASRNPRGRIPMNTEAFF	TGCGCCAGCAGAAACCCCAGGGGGCGAATACCGATGAACACTGAAGCTTTCTTT
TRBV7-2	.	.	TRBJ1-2	CASSLGAAPFGYTF	TGTGCCAGCAGCTTGGGGGCAGCCCCCTTTGGCTACACCTTC
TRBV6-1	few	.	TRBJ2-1	CASSEGNEQFF	TGTGCCAGCAGTGAGGGGAATGAGCAGTTCTTC
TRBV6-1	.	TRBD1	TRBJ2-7	CASFRAGGNEQYF	TGTGCCAGCTTCCGGGCAGGGGGTAACGAGCAGTACTTC
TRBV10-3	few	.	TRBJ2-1	CAISDRRGPSYNEQFF	TGTGCCATCAGTGACCGGAGGGGTCCCTCCTACAATGAGCAGTTCTTC
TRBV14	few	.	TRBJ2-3	CASSQGGADTQYF	TGTGCCAGCAGCCAAGGAGGCGCAGATACGCAGTATTTT
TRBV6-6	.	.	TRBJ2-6	CASARAGANVLTF	TGTGCCAGCGCGAGAGCTGGGGCCAACGTCCTGACTTTC
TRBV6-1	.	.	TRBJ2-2	CASSRTGIGELFF	TGTGCCAGCAGCAGAACAGGGATCGGGGAGCTGTTTTTT
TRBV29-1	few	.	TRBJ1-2	CSGGGGHTNYGYTF	TGCAGCGGGGGCGGCGGACACACGAACTATGGCTACACCTTC
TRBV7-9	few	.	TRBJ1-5	CASSLELGGNQPQHF	TGTGCCAGCAGCTTGGAGCTTGGAGGCAATCAGCCCCAGCATTTT
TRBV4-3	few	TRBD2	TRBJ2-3	CASSQEPAGVDTQYF	TGCGCCAGCAGCCAAGAGCCAGCGGGGGTAGATACGCAGTATTTT
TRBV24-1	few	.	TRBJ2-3	CATSDAGTGTDTQYF	TGTGCCACCAGTGATGCGGGGACAGGCACAGATACGCAGTATTTT
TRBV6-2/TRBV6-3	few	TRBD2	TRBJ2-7	CASSYSGLAGASYF	TGTGCCAGCAGTTACTCCGGACTAGCGGGAGCCTCGTACTTC
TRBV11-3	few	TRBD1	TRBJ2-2	CASSLGTGWSTGELFF	TGTGCCAGCAGCTTGGGGACAGGGTGGAGCACCGGGGAGCTGTTTTTT
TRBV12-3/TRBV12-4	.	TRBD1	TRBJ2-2	CASRYRGGAGELFF	TGTGCCAGCCGGTACAGGGGTGGGGCCGGGGAGCTGTTTTTT
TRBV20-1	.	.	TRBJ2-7	CSARGTSEQYF	TGCAGTGCTAGAGGTACGAGCGAGCAGTACTTC
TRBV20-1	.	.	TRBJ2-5	CSAGEPTETQYF	TGCAGTGCTGGCGAACCCACCGAGACCCAGTACTTC
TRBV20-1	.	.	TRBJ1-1	CSATAAVNTEAFF	TGCAGTGCTACCGCGGCGGTGAACACTGAAGCTTTCTTT
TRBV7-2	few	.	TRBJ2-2	CASRPPRFPPGELFF	TGTGCCAGCAGGCCCCCTAGGTTCCCTCCCGGGGAGCTGTTTTTT
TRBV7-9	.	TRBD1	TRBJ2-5	CASSLALDREETQYF	TGTGCCAGCAGCTTAGCCTTGGACAGGGAAGAGACCCAGTACTTC
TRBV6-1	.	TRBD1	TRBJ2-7	CASLISGTGDFYEQYF	TGTGCCAGCCTTATATCCGGGACAGGGGATTTCTACGAGCAGTACTTC
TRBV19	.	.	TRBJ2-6	CASATFSSGANVLTF	TGTGCCAGTGCGACTTTTAGCTCTGGGGCCAACGTCCTGACTTTC
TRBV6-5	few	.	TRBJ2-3	CASSYSRGSTDTQYF	TGTGCCAGCAGTTACTCCCGGGGGAGCACAGATACGCAGTATTTT
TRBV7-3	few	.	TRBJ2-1	CASNYGGNEQFF	TGTGCCAGCAACTATGGGGGAAATGAGCAGTTCTTC
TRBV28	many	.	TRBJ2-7	CASSEGDTSGEQYF	TGTGCCAGCAGCGAAGGGGACACCTCGGGGGAGCAGTACTTC
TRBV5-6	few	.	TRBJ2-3	CASSQYRSRTSTDTQYF	TGTGCCAGCAGCCAATACCGGAGCAGAACTAGCACAGATACGCAGTATTTT
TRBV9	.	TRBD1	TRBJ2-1	CASSRQGFDNEQFF	TGTGCCAGCAGTCGACAGGGGTTTGACAATGAGCAGTTCTTC
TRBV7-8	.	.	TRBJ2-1	CASSLGHGGREQFF	TGTGCCAGCAGCTTAGGGCACGGGGGACGAGAGCAGTTCTTC
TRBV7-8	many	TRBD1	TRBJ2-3	CASSWTGGADTQYF	TGTGCCAGCAGCTGGACAGGGGGCGCAGATACGCAGTATTTT
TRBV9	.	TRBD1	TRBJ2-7	CASSTGQGAYEQYF	TGTGCCAGCTCCACGGGACAGGGGGCATACGAGCAGTACTTC
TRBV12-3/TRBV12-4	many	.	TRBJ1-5	CASRTNTMPQHF	TGTGCCAGCAGGACGAACACCATGCCCCAGCATTTT
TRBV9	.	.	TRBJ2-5	CASSVAGAETQYF	TGTGCCAGCAGCGTAGCAGGGGCGGAGACCCAGTACTTC
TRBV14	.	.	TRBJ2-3	CASSQEWEGLPSDTQYF	TGTGCCAGCAGCCAAGAATGGGAAGGGCTGCCGTCAGATACGCAGTATTTT
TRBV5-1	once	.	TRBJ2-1	CASSLQGGLYNEQFF	TGCGCCAGCAGCCTACAGGGAGGGCTCTACAATGAGCAGTTCTTC
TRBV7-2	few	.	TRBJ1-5	CASSPPGLSNQPQHF	TGTGCCAGCAGCCCGCCGGGATTGAGCAATCAGCCCCAGCATTTT
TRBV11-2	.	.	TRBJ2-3	CASSLPTGAAQYF	TGTGCCAGCAGCCTACCCACGGGAGCGGCGCAGTATTTT
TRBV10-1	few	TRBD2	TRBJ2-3	CASSRESGGTDTQYF	TGCGCCAGCAGTCGGGAGAGCGGGGGCACAGATACGCAGTATTTT
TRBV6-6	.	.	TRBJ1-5	CASSFSGGTQPQHF	TGTGCCAGCAGTTTTTCCGGGGGTACTCAGCCCCAGCATTTT
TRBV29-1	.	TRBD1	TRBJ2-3	CSVGTGVKDTQYF	TGCAGCGTTGGTACAGGGGTGAAAGATACGCAGTATTTT
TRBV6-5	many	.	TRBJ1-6	CASSYFRVDSPLHF	TGTGCCAGCAGTTACTTCAGGGTTGATTCACCCCTCCACTTT